One sample yielded the 11 T cell receptor beta chains listed below, sequenced in a study of PD-1 blockade in classical Hodgkin lymphoma. All the patients suffered relapse after autologous stem cell transplantation, and brentuximab vedotin exposure differed. The repertoire was sequenced with immunoSEQ multiplex PCR; TCRdb's copy has only in-frame clones and lacks some. The table records roughly 150,000 clones, less than 80% of them present only once. The material was peripheral blood mononuclear cells (PBMCs), obtained before the second cycle of nivolumab. These receptor sequences come from a human donor with classical Hodgkin lymphoma.

CDR3 sequence: CASSLETSGVGETQYF. The CDR3 DNA reads TGTGCCAGCAGTTTGGAGACTAGCGGGGTCGGGGAGACCCAGTACTTC. The chain carries TRBV2 and TRBJ2-5; 11 bases map to TRBD2. Unmatched junction bases numbered 10, after V lost 5 bases and J lost 5 bases. The CDR3 spans 16 residues. Germline V CDR1 and CDR2: SNHLY, FYNNEI.

This rearrangement joins TRBV19 to TRBJ1-5, with 7 nucleotides matching TRBD1. CDR1 is LNHDA and CDR2 is SQIVND in the germline V gene (reference sequence). With 5 bases clipped from V and 1 base from J, the junction kept 14 bases outside the gene matches. This CDR3 comprises 18 residues. The CDR3 protein is CASSPIGGRLPSNQPQHF. In DNA, the CDR3 is TGTGCCAGTAGTCCGATAGGGGGCCGACTTCCCAGCAATCAGCCCCAGCATTTT.

The J gene is TRBJ1-6, the V gene TRBV7-2; D gene ambiguous. Germline V gives CDR1 SGHTA, CDR2 FQGNSA. V lost 5 bases, J lost 12 bases, and 11 bases lay in between. The CDR3 spans 12 residues. The DNA of the CDR3 is TGTGCCAGCAGCAACTCTGGAGGACCCCTCCACTTT. The encoded protein is CASSNSGGPLHF. Supplemented by reference TRBV7-2 and TRBJ1-6, the full variable domain reads GAGVSQSPSNKVTEKGKDVELRCDPISGHTALYWYRQSLGQGLEFLIYFQGNSAPDKSGLPSDRFSAERTGGSVSTLTIQRTQQEDSAVYLCASSNSGGPLHFGNGTRLTVT.

This chain connects TRBV4-2 to TRBJ2-2, with TRBD2 matching 16 bases. V dropped 4 bases and J dropped 4; count of bases not matched to a gene: 9. The CDR3 is made up of 19 amino acids. From germline, CDR1 is LGHNA and CDR2 YNFKEQ. As DNA, the CDR3 is TGTGCCAGCAGCCCGGGGCTGGGACTAGCGGGGGGGCTCACCGGGGAGCTGTTTTTT. Amino acids: CASSPGLGLAGGLTGELFF.

Points on this clone: The junction does not match germline at one end; this may be a read error. The rearrangement joins TRBV28 to TRBJ2-7, with D maybe TRBD1 (6 bases). This CDR3 is 12 amino acids long. Germline V lookup: CDR1 MDHEN, CDR2 SYDVKM. CDR3 nucleotide sequence: TGTGCCAGCAGTTTCCAGACAGGACCCCTGAACTTC. Its translation: CASSFQTGPLNF.

This clone is categorized as medium-sized. Other DNA sequences of this sample code for an identical CDR3. V is TRBV2 and J is TRBJ1-5; tentatively, D is TRBD1 (5 bases). V was shortened by 2 bases and J by 7 bases, with 12 bases between the two germline ends. The germline CDR1 and CDR2 sequences are SNHLY and FYNNEI. The CDR3 totals 14 residues. The CDR3: CASSETGGSQPQHF. Here the CDR3 DNA reads TGTGCCAGCAGTGAAACGGGGGGATCCCAGCCCCAGCATTTT.

As concerns this clone: A read error may be the cause here, since a much bigger clone is one base away. J is TRBJ2-1 and V is TRBV7-9, with 13 bases identical to TRBD2. This CDR3 comprises 15 residues. V dropped 2 bases and J dropped 6; count of bases not matched to a gene: 1. CDR1 is SEHNR, CDR2 FQNEAQ, per germline (reference sequence). In nucleotides, the CDR3 is TGTGCCAGCAGCTTACGACTAGCGGGGGGCAATGAGCAGTTCTTC. Amino acid sequence: CASSLRLAGGNEQFF. Supplemented by reference TRBV7-9 and TRBJ2-1, the full variable domain reads DTGVSQNPRHKITKRGQNVTFRCDPISEHNRLYWYRQTLGQGPEFLTYFQNEAQLEKSRLLSDRFSAERPKGSFSTLEIQRTEQGDSAMYLCASSLRLAGGNEQFFGPGTRLTVL.

The V gene is TRBV11-2, the J gene TRBJ1-5; D is uncertain. V shed 5 bases and J shed 0 bases, with 11 bases lying between them. Germline CDR1 reads SGHAT; CDR2 reads FQNNGV. The CDR3 totals 15 residues. CDR3 in DNA: TGTGCCAGCAGCCCGGAATTATATAGCAATCAGCCCCAGCATTTT. Translated: CASSPELYSNQPQHF. Combining the CDR3 with reference TRBV11-2 and TRBJ1-5 gives the whole variable domain EAGVAQSPRYKIIEKRQSVAFWCNPISGHATLYWYQQILGQGPKLLIQFQNNGVVDDSQLPKDRFSAERLKGVDSTLKIQPAKLEDSAVYLCASSPELYSNQPQHFGDGTRLSIL.

This chain links TRBV7-3 with TRBJ2-3; D is possibly TRBD1 (6 bases). With 5 bases removed from V and 2 bases from J, the gap between germline ends came to 14 bases. The CDR3 runs 15 residues. Looked up from germline, CDR1 is SGHTA and CDR2 is FQGTGA. The CDR3 DNA follows: TGTGCCAGCAGCCAATTGGGACATAACACAGATACGCAGTATTTT. Translating gives CASSQLGHNTDTQYF.

This clone was counted a single time. The chain has TRBV27 and TRBJ2-3, with 8 bases matching TRBD2. In germline, CDR1 is MNHEY, CDR2 SMNVEV (reference sequence). The CDR3 sequence is 14 residues long. With 4 bases clipped from V and 11 bases from J, the junction kept 11 bases outside the gene matches. CDR3 sequence (DNA): TGTGCCAGCAGTTCCAGCGGGGGATCGATAGGGCAGTATTTT. Protein: CASSSSGGSIGQYF.

The V and J genes are TRBV19 and TRBJ1-2; D unclear. Germline V gives CDR1 LNHDA, CDR2 SQIVND (reference sequence). The CDR3 has 14 residues. Trimming took 3 bases from V and 4 from J, leaving 12 bases between them. The CDR3 protein is CASSMGNGFYGYTF. Written as DNA, the CDR3 is TGTGCCAGTAGTATGGGTAACGGGTTCTATGGCTACACCTTC.